The clone carrying this T cell receptor beta chain was counted a single time. These data are taken from a study of blood T cell repertoires in COVID-19. Study-wide background: The United States, Italy and Spain were the sources of the acute and convalescent COVID-19 samples. T cells, B-cell-depleted T cells, or PBMCs supplied cDNA or gDNA.

Individuals drawn from around 25 US areas were about 18 to 95 years old. The data were produced by immunoSEQ multiplex PCR, yet TCRdb's version contains in-frame clones alone and is incomplete. The sample has more than 200,000 clones, more than 75% seen once. The germline CDR1 and CDR2 sequences are LNHNV and YYDKDF (reference sequence). V was clipped by 4 bases and J by 5 bases, with 5 bases between them. The CDR3 loop spans 11 amino acids. Sequencing was performed on PBMCs or T cells enriched from blood (not recorded which). The chain has TRBV15 and TRBJ2-5; no reliable D call. The receptor comes from a man aged 30 to 45 with acute COVID-19. CDR3 residues: CATSIQETQYF. In DNA form, the CDR3 reads TGTGCCACCAGCATCCAGGAGACCCAGTACTTC.